The 10 T cell receptor beta chains below all came from one sample that was sequenced in a study of T cells in tuberculosis. Libraries were prepared by immunoSEQ multiplex PCR; TCRdb keeps only in-frame clonotypes and omits some of them. The table records about 34,000 clones, under 95% of them present only once. Documented time point: new active TB diagnosis, blood taken before or within 7 days of starting treatment. The specimen was PBMCs, collected at tuberculosis diagnosis. Receptor source: an adult with tuberculosis.

The sample holds one count of this clone. The chain carries TRBV28 and TRBJ1-3, with D possibly TRBD1 on 6 matching bases. This CDR3 comprises 15 residues. The germline V and J ends were trimmed by 6 bases and 0 bases, with 12 bases remaining between them. Germline values: CDR1 MDHEN, CDR2 SYDVKM. The CDR3 DNA reads TGTGCCAGCAGCCCGGACAGACACTCTGGAAACACCATATATTTT. Protein product: CASSPDRHSGNTIYF.

This chain links TRBV19 with TRBJ2-5, with D possibly TRBD1 on 6 matching bases. Germline values: CDR1 LNHDA, CDR2 SQIVND (reference sequence). V dropped 5 bases and J dropped 3 bases, with 10 bases sitting between them. This CDR3 is 13 amino acids long. The CDR3 sequence: CASSGPGEETQYF. CDR3 in DNA: TGTGCCAGTAGTGGGCCAGGGGAAGAGACCCAGTACTTC.

The chain combines TRBV11-2 with TRBJ1-5; D unclear. V was shortened by 1 base and J by 4 bases, with 5 bases between the two germline ends. The germline V gene encodes CDR1 SGHAT and CDR2 FQNNGV. The CDR3 covers 13 residues. The CDR3 loop is CASSLAGNQPQHF. The CDR3 DNA follows: TGTGCCAGCAGCTTAGCGGGGAATCAGCCCCAGCATTTT.

The V call is TRBV18, the J call TRBJ2-3; D may be TRBD1 (5 bases). Per germline, CDR1 KGHSH and CDR2 LQKENI. This CDR3 contains 14 residues. With 6 bases removed from V and 5 bases from J, the gap between germline ends came to 15 bases. CDR3 region: CASSPGQGLDTQYF. CDR3 coding DNA: TGTGCCAGCTCTCCAGGGCAGGGCTTAGATACGCAGTATTTT.

This rearrangement joins TRBV15 to TRBJ1-1; no clear D gene. In germline, CDR1 is LNHNV, CDR2 YYDKDF (reference sequence). Trimming removed 2 bases at V and 0 bases at J, with 10 bases between. This CDR3 comprises 15 residues. CDR3 protein: CATSRNGAMNTEAFF. The CDR3 DNA reads as TGTGCCACCAGCAGAAACGGAGCCATGAACACTGAAGCTTTCTTT.

The V gene is TRBV2, the J gene TRBJ1-5, with 9 bases aligning to TRBD1. The CDR3 is 13 amino acids. Losses at the gene ends were 6 bases for V and 7 bases for J; bases not matched to a gene: 4. Germline V gives CDR1 SNHLY, CDR2 FYNNEI. CDR3 residues: CASRRDRDQPQHF. The CDR3 DNA sequence: TGTGCCAGCAGGAGGGACAGGGACCAGCCCCAGCATTTT.

The genes are TRBV10-3 and TRBJ2-1; TRBD2 aligns across 11 bases. The trim removed 0 bases at V and 8 bases at J, leaving 9 bases unmatched. CDR1 is ENHRY, CDR2 SYGVKD, per germline. The CDR3 has 17 amino acids. CDR3 nucleotides: TGTGCCATCAGTGAGTCGGCTTCTAGCGGGGGGCTCTATGAGCAGTTCTTC. Translating gives CAISESASSGGLYEQFF.

This sequence joins TRBV6-6 and TRBJ2-5; possible D gene TRBD1, 6 bases. The CDR3 sequence is 14 residues long. The germline V gene has CDR1 MNHNY and CDR2 SVGAGI (reference sequence). V was shortened by 6 bases and J by 3 bases, with 14 bases between the two germline ends. The CDR3 sequence is CASSLFSGEETQYF. DNA of the CDR3: TGTGCCAGCAGCCTCTTTTCAGGGGAAGAGACCCAGTACTTC.

This sequence joins TRBV19 and TRBJ2-3; possible D gene TRBD1, 6 bases. The length of the CDR3 is 15 residues. The germline gives CDR1 LNHDA, CDR2 SQIVND (reference sequence). Trimming stripped 4 bases from V and 2 bases from J, with 13 bases between. CDR3 amino acids: CASSTLTGDTDTQYF. DNA of the CDR3: TGTGCCAGTAGTACCTTGACAGGCGACACAGATACGCAGTATTTT.

The CDR3 spells CASSSGRNTGELFF. The CDR3 coding sequence is TGTGCCAGCAGTTCAGGCAGAAACACCGGGGAGCTGTTTTTT. The chain uses TRBV6-9 and TRBJ2-2; D is unclear. The CDR3 is 14 residues long. Germline CDR1 is MNHGY and CDR2 is SVAAGI. V was trimmed by 4 bases and J by 2 bases, leaving 8 bases between them.